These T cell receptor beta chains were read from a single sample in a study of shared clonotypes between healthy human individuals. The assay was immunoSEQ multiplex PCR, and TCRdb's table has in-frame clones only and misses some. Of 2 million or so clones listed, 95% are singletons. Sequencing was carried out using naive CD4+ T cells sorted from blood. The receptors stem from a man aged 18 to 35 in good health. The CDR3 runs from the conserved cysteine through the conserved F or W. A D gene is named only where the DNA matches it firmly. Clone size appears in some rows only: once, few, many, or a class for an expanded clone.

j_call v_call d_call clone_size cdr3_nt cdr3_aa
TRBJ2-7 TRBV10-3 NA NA TGTGCCATCAGTGTCGGAAAATACGAGCAGTACTTC CAISVGKYEQYF
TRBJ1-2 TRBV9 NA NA TGTGCCAGCAGCGTAGATCTCCGGAGGCCGGCGGATGGCTACACCTTC CASSVDLRRPADGYTF
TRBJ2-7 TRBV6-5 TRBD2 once TGTGCCAGCAGTTACGGGACTAGCAGCTACGAGCAGTACTTC CASSYGTSSYEQYF
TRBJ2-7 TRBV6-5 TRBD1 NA TGTGCCAGCAGCCGACAGGGGGTACTGGGCGAGCAGTACTTC CASSRQGVLGEQYF
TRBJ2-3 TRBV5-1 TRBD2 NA TGCGCCAGCAGCTTGGGGTACGCTAGCGGGGGCACAGATACGCAGTATTTT CASSLGYASGGTDTQYF
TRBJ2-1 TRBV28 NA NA TGTGCCAGCAACACACCTGGACATTACAATGAGCAGTTCTTC CASNTPGHYNEQFF
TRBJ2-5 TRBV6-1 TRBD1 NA TGTGCCAGCAGTGAACCGGGACAGGGGAGGGAGACCCAGTACTTC CASSEPGQGRETQYF
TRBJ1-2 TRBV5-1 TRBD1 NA TGCGCCAGCAGCCCGAGGGGACAGGGGGCCCGAGATGGCTACACCTTC CASSPRGQGARDGYTF
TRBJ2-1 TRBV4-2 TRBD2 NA TGTGCCAGCAGCCAAGCCTCTAGCGGGGGGTCGAATGAGCAGTTCTTC CASSQASSGGSNEQFF
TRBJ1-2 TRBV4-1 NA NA TGCGCCAGCAGCCAAGAAGAGGGCAGGGGCTATGGCTACACCTTC CASSQEEGRGYGYTF
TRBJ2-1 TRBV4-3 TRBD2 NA TGCGCCAGCAGCCGGAAATGGGGTAGCGGGGGGTACAATGAGCAGTTCTTC CASSRKWGSGGYNEQFF
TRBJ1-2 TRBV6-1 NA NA TGTGCCAGCAGTGAAGCTTGGGAGGGGTTCTATGGCTACACCTTC CASSEAWEGFYGYTF
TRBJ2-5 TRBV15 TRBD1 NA TGTGCCACCAGCAACCCTGGACAGGGGCCGGCGGAGACCCAGTACTTC CATSNPGQGPAETQYF
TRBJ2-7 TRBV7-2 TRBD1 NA TGTGCCAGCAGCTCGGGACAGGGGAAGTACGAGCAGTACTTC CASSSGQGKYEQYF
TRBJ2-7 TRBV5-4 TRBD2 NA TGTGCCAGCAGCCGGACTAGCGGGACCTCCTACGAGCAGTACTTC CASSRTSGTSYEQYF
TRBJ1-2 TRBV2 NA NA TGTGCCAGCAGTGGATCAAACTATGGCTACACCTTC CASSGSNYGYTF
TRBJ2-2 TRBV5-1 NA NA TGCGCCAGCAGCTTGGGACTACCGGCGAACACCGGGGAGCTGTTTTTT CASSLGLPANTGELFF
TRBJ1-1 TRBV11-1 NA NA TGTGCCAGCAGCTTAGCGCCCAGGGAAACTGAAGCTTTCTTT CASSLAPRETEAFF
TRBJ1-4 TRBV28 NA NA TGTGCCAGCAGTCGCCGTAGGGAAAAACTGTTTTTT CASSRRREKLFF
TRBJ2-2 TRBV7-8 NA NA TGTGCCAGCAGCTTAGACGAGATAGGGGAGCTGTTTTTT CASSLDEIGELFF
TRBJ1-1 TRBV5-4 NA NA TGTGCCAGCAGCTTGGGTGCGGCCAGGGTGTCTGGTGAAGCTTTCTTT CASSLGAARVSGEAFF
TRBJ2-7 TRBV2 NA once TGTGCCAGCAGACACAATATCCCCGGAGTCGGCGACGAGCAGTACTTC CASRHNIPGVGDEQYF
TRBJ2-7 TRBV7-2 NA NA TGTGCCAGCAGCCTAGGGCGTAGCTCCTACGAGCAGTACTTC CASSLGRSSYEQYF
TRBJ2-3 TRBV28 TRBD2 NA TGTGCCAGCCAAGCTAGCGGGGGGATAGATACGCAGTATTTT CASQASGGIDTQYF
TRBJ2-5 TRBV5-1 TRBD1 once TGCGCCAGCAGCTTGCCGACAGGGCCACAAGAGACCCAGTACTTC CASSLPTGPQETQYF
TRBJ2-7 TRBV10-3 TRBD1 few TGTGCCACAACAGGGGGAATCCCCTACGAGCAGTACTTC CATTGGIPYEQYF
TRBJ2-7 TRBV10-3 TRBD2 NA TGTGCCATCAGTAAAATGGCTAGCGGTACCTACGAGCAGTACTTC CAISKMASGTYEQYF
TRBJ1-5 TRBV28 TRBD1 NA TGTGCCAGCAGTAAGGACAGGGGGCTGGCTCAGCCCCAGCATTTT CASSKDRGLAQPQHF
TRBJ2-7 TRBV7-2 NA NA TGTGCCAGCAGCTTAGCGGCGTACGAGCAGTACTTC CASSLAAYEQYF
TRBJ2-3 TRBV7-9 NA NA TGTGCCAGCAACCAAGGGACGAGCACAGATACGCAGTATTTT CASNQGTSTDTQYF
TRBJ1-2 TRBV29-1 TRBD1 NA TGCAGCGTTCGCGGAACCGGGACAGAGAACTATGGCTACACCTTC CSVRGTGTENYGYTF
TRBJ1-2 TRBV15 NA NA TGTGCCACCAGCAGAGATCTGACGGCCGGCTACACCTTC CATSRDLTAGYTF
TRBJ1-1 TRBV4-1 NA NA TGCGCCAGCAGCCAAAAAGGGGGTTCTCCTATTGGGAACACTGAAGCTTTCTTT CASSQKGGSPIGNTEAFF
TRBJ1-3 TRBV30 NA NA TGTGCCTGGAGGTCCCCAGGCTCTGGAAACACCATATATTTT CAWRSPGSGNTIYF
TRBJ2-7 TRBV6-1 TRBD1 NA TGTGCCAGTCCGGGACAGGGTTCCTACGAGCAGTACTTC CASPGQGSYEQYF
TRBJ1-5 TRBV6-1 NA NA TGTGCCAGCAGTGAAACTGGTAATCAGCCCCAGCATTTT CASSETGNQPQHF
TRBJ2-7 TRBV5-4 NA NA TGTGCCAGCAGCTTGCGCGGGGCCTACGAGCAGTACTTC CASSLRGAYEQYF
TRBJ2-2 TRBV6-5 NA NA TGTGCCAGCAGTTACTCATTGACCTTCACCGGGGAGCTGTTTTTT CASSYSLTFTGELFF
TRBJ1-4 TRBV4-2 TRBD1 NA TGTGCCAGCAGCCAAGGTACGGACAGGGAGGAGAGTGAAAAACTGTTTTTT CASSQGTDREESEKLFF
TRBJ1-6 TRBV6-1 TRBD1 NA TGTGCCAGCAGTCGGACAGGGAATTCACCCCTCCACTTT CASSRTGNSPLHF
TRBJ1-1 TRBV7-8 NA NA TGTGCCAGCACCTACTTGGGCCTACAGGGGAACACTGAAGCTTTCTTT CASTYLGLQGNTEAFF
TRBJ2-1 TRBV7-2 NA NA TGTGCCAGCAGCCTCCGTGAGGGAGAGCAGTTCTTC CASSLREGEQFF
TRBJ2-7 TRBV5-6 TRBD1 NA TGTGCCAGCAGGCCGGGACAGGGGGCTGGCGAGCAGTACTTC CASRPGQGAGEQYF
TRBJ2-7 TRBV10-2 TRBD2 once TGCGCCAGCGCCCCCGGGCTAGCGGGAATCAACGAGCAGTACTTC CASAPGLAGINEQYF
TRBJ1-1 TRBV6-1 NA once TGTGCCAGCAGTGATTGGACCGTTAGGGCTTTCTTT CASSDWTVRAFF
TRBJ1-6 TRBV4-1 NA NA TGCGCCAGCAGCCAAGATGGGCAGGGGTATAATTCACCCCTCCACTTT CASSQDGQGYNSPLHF
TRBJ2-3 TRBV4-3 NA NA TGCGCCAGCAGCCAAGCGGGACGCACAGATACGCAGTATTTT CASSQAGRTDTQYF
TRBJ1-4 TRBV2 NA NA TGTGCCAGCAGACCCGAGATATTTGGGAGAGAAAAACTGTTTTTT CASRPEIFGREKLFF